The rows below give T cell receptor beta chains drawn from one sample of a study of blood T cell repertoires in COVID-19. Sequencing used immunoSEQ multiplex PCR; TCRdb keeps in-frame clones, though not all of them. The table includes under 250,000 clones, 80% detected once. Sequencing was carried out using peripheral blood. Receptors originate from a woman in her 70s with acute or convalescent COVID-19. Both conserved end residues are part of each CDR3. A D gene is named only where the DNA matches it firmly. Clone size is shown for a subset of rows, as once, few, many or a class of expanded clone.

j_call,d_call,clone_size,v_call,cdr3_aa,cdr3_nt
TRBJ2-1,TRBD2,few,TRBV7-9,CASSFWREGHNEQFF,TGTGCCAGCAGCTTTTGGCGGGAGGGGCACAATGAGCAGTTCTTC
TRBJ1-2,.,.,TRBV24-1,CATSDFQGISGYTF,TGTGCCACCAGTGACTTCCAGGGAATTAGTGGCTACACCTTC
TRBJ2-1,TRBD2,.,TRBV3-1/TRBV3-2,CASSPDASGTYNEQFF,TGTGCCAGCAGCCCTGATGCTAGCGGGACCTACAATGAGCAGTTCTTC
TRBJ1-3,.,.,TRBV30,CAWSVGHTAPPRYSSGNTIYF,TGTGCCTGGAGTGTAGGACACACTGCCCCTCCACGCTATAGCTCTGGAAACACCATATATTTT
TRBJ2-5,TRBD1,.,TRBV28,CASSSGTGETQYF,TGTGCCAGCAGTTCCGGGACAGGGGAGACCCAGTACTTC
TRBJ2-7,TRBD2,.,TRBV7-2,CASSTTSGIYEQYF,TGTGCCAGCAGCACGACTAGCGGCATCTACGAGCAGTACTTC
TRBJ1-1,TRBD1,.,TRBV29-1,CSVEQLTGGSTEAFF,TGCAGCGTTGAACAATTAACAGGGGGTAGTACTGAAGCTTTCTTT
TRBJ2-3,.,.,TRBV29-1,CSVASAGDTQYF,TGCAGCGTTGCCAGCGCCGGAGATACGCAGTATTTT
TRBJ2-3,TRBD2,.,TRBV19,CASSMYSLAGASTDTQYF,TGTGCCAGTAGTATGTATAGTCTAGCGGGAGCTAGCACAGATACGCAGTATTTT
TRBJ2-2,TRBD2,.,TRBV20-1,CSASIAAGGGTGELFF,TGCAGTGCTAGTATAGCGGCGGGAGGAGGTACCGGGGAGCTGTTTTTT